This entry lists 30 T cell receptor beta chains sequenced from one sample in a study of cytomegalovirus exposure and HLA in healthy donors. The PCR had 60 Vbeta and 13 Jbeta primers. Sequencing was performed with immunoSEQ multiplex PCR; in TCRdb, only in-frame clones are kept and a portion is missing. The table shows more than 40,000 clones, with approximately 47% occurring only once. The material sequenced was PBMCs. All receptors come from a man between 60 and 70 years old in good health and CMV-seronegative.

This clone was seen more than once but under ten times. This rearrangement joins TRBV5-6 to TRBJ1-5; tentative D call: TRBD1 (5 bases). The germline V and J ends were trimmed by 2 bases and 6 bases, with 9 bases remaining between them. Germline-derived CDR1 and CDR2 are SGHDT and YYEEEE. This CDR3 is 13 amino acids long. The CDR3: CASSFQGGQPQHF. CDR3 DNA sequence: TGTGCCAGCAGCTTCCAGGGAGGTCAGCCCCAGCATTTT.

CDR3 coding DNA: TGTGCCAGCAGCACGAACAGACAGGGCGGCCCTGAAGCTTTCTTT. Translation gives CASSTNRQGGPEAFF. The J gene is TRBJ1-1, the V gene TRBV9; 7 nucleotides align to TRBD1. The V gene's germline CDR1 is SGDLS and CDR2 YYNGEE. The CDR3 covers 15 residues. J gave up 6 bases and V 4 bases, and 12 bases lay outside the gene matches.

The CDR3: CASSSRGEQYF. CDR3 bases: TGTGCCAGCAGCTCGCGGGGCGAGCAGTACTTC. The chain recombines TRBV4-2 with TRBJ2-7; TRBD2 is a possible D gene (6 bases). V shed 5 bases and J shed 6 bases, with 8 bases lying between them. Looked up from germline, CDR1 is LGHNA and CDR2 is YNFKEQ. This CDR3 has 11 residues.

This clone was recorded a few times. This chain connects TRBV30 to TRBJ1-5; D unresolved. Trimming took off 1 base at V and 4 bases at J, with 8 bases between the two ends. The CDR3 spans 13 residues. CDR1 GTSNPN and CDR2 SVGIG come from the germline V gene (reference sequence). CDR3 amino acids: CAWSETNNQPQHF. CDR3 coding DNA: TGTGCCTGGAGTGAAACAAATAATCAGCCCCAGCATTTT.

This clone was found a few times. The chain has TRBV27 and TRBJ1-1, with D uncertain. This CDR3 has 13 residues. V was clipped by 3 bases and J by 1 base, with 6 bases between them. CDR1 MNHEY and CDR2 SMNVEV come from the germline V gene (reference sequence). CDR3 bases: TGTGCCAGCAGTTTCCGTCGGAACACTGAAGCTTTCTTT. As protein: CASSFRRNTEAFF.

This clone was observed a few times. The chain employs TRBV5-1 and TRBJ2-1; 10 bases are a match to TRBD2. This CDR3 comprises 15 residues. Germline CDR1 reads SGHRS; CDR2 reads YFSETQ. Germline trimming cut 0 bases from V and 4 bases from J; bases unmatched to any gene: 1. The CDR3 here is CASSLALAGYNEQFF. DNA for the CDR3: TGCGCCAGCAGCTTGGCACTAGCGGGGTACAATGAGCAGTTCTTC.

The table lists this clone with a count of one. CDR3 amino acids: CASSVVDTQETQYF. The CDR3 nucleotides read TGTGCCAGCAGCGTAGTTGACACTCAAGAGACCCAGTACTTC. The chain carries TRBV9 and TRBJ2-5; the D is unclear. In germline, CDR1 is SGDLS, CDR2 YYNGEE. Trimming left V 0 bases short and J 2 bases short, with 8 bases between. This CDR3 is built from 14 residues.

The chain uses TRBV6-5 and TRBJ1-2; no firm D call. V was pared by 6 bases and J by 3 bases, with 5 bases between. In germline, CDR1 is MNHEY, CDR2 SVGAGI. The CDR3 covers 11 residues. Written as DNA, the CDR3 is TGTGCCAGCAGCCTTCACTATGGCTACACCTTC. Encoded protein: CASSLHYGYTF.

The rearrangement joins TRBV4-3 to TRBJ1-5, with D perhaps matching TRBD1 (5 bases). Deletions cut 1 base from V and 6 bases from J, with 13 bases between. Germline values: CDR1 LGHNA, CDR2 YSLEER. The CDR3 is 15 residues long. The CDR3 DNA follows: TGCGCCAGCAGCCAAGTCTTAAGCGGGGCTCAGCCCCAGCATTTT. Protein product: CASSQVLSGAQPQHF.

V gene TRBV6-5 combines with J gene TRBJ1-5; a weak D match, TRBD1 (6 bases). This CDR3 has 14 residues. Trimming took off 6 bases at V and 3 bases at J, with 12 bases between the two ends. Germline V lookup: CDR1 MNHEY, CDR2 SVGAGI. The CDR3 region is CASSSDRTNQPQHF. The CDR3 DNA reads as TGTGCCAGCAGCTCAGACAGGACCAATCAGCCCCAGCATTTT.

The table lists this clone with a few counts. J is TRBJ2-1 and V is TRBV5-1, with D perhaps TRBD1 (6 bases). CDR1 SGHRS and CDR2 YFSETQ come from the germline V gene. The CDR3 extends over 15 amino acids. Trimming took 3 bases from V and 2 from J, leaving 12 bases between them. In DNA form, the CDR3 reads TGCGCCAGCAGCTCTACAGGGTCGGCCTACAATGAGCAGTTCTTC. It is translated as CASSSTGSAYNEQFF.

As DNA, the CDR3 is TGTGCCGCGGAGGGGGCAGGCGGCAATCAGCCCCAGCATTTT. Protein: CAAEGAGGNQPQHF. This chain connects TRBV30 to TRBJ1-5; TRBD1 matches at 7 bases. Germline trimming cut 8 bases from V and 2 bases from J; bases unmatched to any gene: 9. Germline CDR1 reads GTSNPN; CDR2 reads SVGIG (reference sequence). CDR3 length: 14 residues.

The chain recombines TRBV2 with TRBJ1-1, with D hard to call. The V end was cut by 6 bases, the J end by 7 bases, with 12 bases between. This CDR3 region has 12 residues. Germline values: CDR1 SNHLY, CDR2 FYNNEI. The CDR3 nucleotides are TGTGCCAGCAGGGGAGACGGTCTTGAAGCTTTCTTT. Encoded protein: CASRGDGLEAFF. The variable domain in full, completed from reference TRBV2 and TRBJ1-1, reads EPEVTQTPSHQVTQMGQEVILRCVPISNHLYFYWYRQILGQKVEFLVSFYNNEISEKSEIFDDQFSVERPDGSNFTLKIRSTKLEDSAMYFCASRGDGLEAFFGQGTRLTVV.

This CDR3 reads CSTLRGSFDNEQFF. CDR3 coding DNA: TGCTCCACTCTCCGCGGGAGTTTCGACAATGAGCAGTTCTTC. The V call is TRBV29-1, the J call TRBJ2-1; 7 positions match TRBD2. CDR1 is SQVTM and CDR2 is ANQGSEA in the germline V gene. CDR3 length equals 14 residues.

This clone was picked up a small number of times. V usage is TRBV2 and J usage is TRBJ1-1, with TRBD1 as a possible D gene (5 bases). Trimming pared 9 bases from V and 1 base from J, leaving 12 bases between. The CDR3 contains 13 residues. Per germline, CDR1 SNHLY and CDR2 FYNNEI. CDR3: CASGGTGNTEAFF. CDR3 in DNA: TGTGCCAGTGGTGGGACTGGGAACACTGAAGCTTTCTTT.

This chain uses TRBV14 with TRBJ1-1; the D is unclear. Trimming removed 5 bases from V and 6 bases from J, with 16 bases in between. CDR1 is SGHDN, CDR2 FVKESK, per germline. The CDR3 consists of 14 residues. The DNA for the CDR3 is TGTGCCAGCAGCGCAACCGGACTCGGCGCTGAAGCTTTCTTT. This codes for CASSATGLGAEAFF.

The rearrangement uses TRBV6-5 and TRBJ2-7; 7 nucleotides align to TRBD2. The V segment lost 6 bases and the J segment 3 bases; nucleotides outside the gene matches: 2. The CDR3 sequence is 12 residues long. CDR1 and CDR2 from the germline V gene are MNHEY and SVGAGI. The CDR3 DNA sequence: TGTGCCAGCAGCCGGACTAGCTACGAGCAGTACTTC. Its protein product is CASSRTSYEQYF.

This rearrangement joins TRBV7-9 to TRBJ2-7; D is uncertain. CDR1 and CDR2 (germline): SEHNR, FQNEAQ (reference sequence). Deletions cut 5 bases from V and 5 bases from J, with 7 bases between. This CDR3 comprises 11 residues. The CDR3 sequence is CASSLTNEQYF. The CDR3 nucleotides read TGTGCCAGCAGCCTTACTAACGAGCAGTACTTC.

This clone turned up a few times. J is TRBJ2-6 and V is TRBV5-1, with TRBD2 matching 7 bases. Germline-derived CDR1 and CDR2 are SGHRS and YFSETQ. The CDR3 spans 16 residues. J gave up 1 base and V 4 bases, and 5 bases lay outside the gene matches. CDR3 in DNA: TGCGCCAGCAGCGCCGGGAGGTTGTCTGGGGCCAACGTCCTGACTTTC. It is translated as CASSAGRLSGANVLTF.

The chain links TRBV28 to TRBJ2-7, with 9 bases fitting TRBD2. From germline, CDR1 is MDHEN and CDR2 SYDVKM. The CDR3 spans 15 residues. V gave up 4 bases and J gave up 1 base; unmatched junction bases: 5. The CDR3 nucleotides are TGTGCCAGCAGTTCCCCTGCGGGAGGGTCCTACGAGCAGTACTTC. Protein: CASSSPAGGSYEQYF.

The rearrangement links TRBV5-4 to TRBJ1-5; 9 nucleotides agree with TRBD1. Germline lookup yields CDR1 SGHNT and CDR2 YYREEE (reference sequence). The V gene end was trimmed by 3 bases and the J gene end by 4 bases; junction bases not matched to a gene: 2. The CDR3 runs to 14 residues. CDR3 protein: CASSSGQGNQPQHF. CDR3 in DNA: TGTGCCAGCAGCTCGGGACAGGGAAATCAGCCCCAGCATTTT.

The chain has TRBV5-8 and TRBJ2-3; TRBD2 aligns across 7 bases. The CDR3 is made up of 15 amino acids. With V trimmed by 5 bases and J by 3 bases, 9 bases remained unmatched. Germline V gene data show CDR1 as SGHTS and CDR2 as YDEGEE. The CDR3 here is CASRRTGAGTDTQYF. CDR3 in DNA: TGTGCCAGCAGGAGGACCGGAGCGGGGACAGATACGCAGTATTTT.

This clone was counted a single time. V is TRBV7-2 and J is TRBJ2-7; D might be TRBD2 (6 bases). The CDR3 contains 13 residues. V was shortened by 5 bases and J by 6 bases, with 14 bases between the two germline ends. Per germline, CDR1 SGHTA and CDR2 FQGNSA. The CDR3 nucleotides read TGTGCCAGCAGCCCCACCCTAGCGAGCGAGCAGTACTTC. This sequence encodes CASSPTLASEQYF.

This sequence joins TRBV5-1 and TRBJ2-7, with 10 bases lining up with TRBD2. V shed 7 bases, J shed 4 bases, and the junction held 5 bases outside the gene matches. CDR3 length: 13 amino acids. Germline CDR1 SGHRS, CDR2 YFSETQ. CDR3 region: CASGSGRAYEQYF. CDR3 DNA: TGCGCCAGCGGAAGCGGGAGGGCTTACGAGCAGTACTTC.

This rearrangement joins TRBV2 to TRBJ2-7; 10 bases map to TRBD2. V was clipped by 7 bases and J by 5 bases; unmatched bases: 8. The CDR3 runs to 14 residues. Germline CDR1 is SNHLY and CDR2 is FYNNEI. The DNA for the CDR3 is TGTGCCAGCAACCGGCTAGCGGGAGAGAACGAGCAGTACTTC. Translating gives CASNRLAGENEQYF.

The chain employs TRBV4-1 and TRBJ2-7; D gene ambiguous. The V end was cut by 0 bases, the J end by 2 bases, with 8 bases between. The CDR3 is made up of 14 amino acids. CDR1 MGHRA and CDR2 YSYEKL come from the germline V gene. The CDR3 reads CASSQDASTYEQYF. CDR3 nucleotide sequence: TGCGCCAGCAGCCAAGATGCTAGTACCTACGAGCAGTACTTC.

The chain carries TRBV12-5 and TRBJ1-1; D may be TRBD1 (6 bases). Trimming shortened V by 1 base and J by 5 bases, and 8 bases separated the two germline ends. This CDR3 has 13 residues. Looked up from germline, CDR1 is LGHNT and CDR2 is FRNRAP. The CDR3 nucleotides are TGTGCTAGTGGTTTGGGAACAGGGACTGAAGCTTTCTTT. Translation gives CASGLGTGTEAFF. Complete variable domain (other parts from reference TRBV12-5 and TRBJ1-1): DARVTQTPRHKVTEMGQEVTMRCQPILGHNTVFWYRQTMMQGLELLAYFRNRAPLDDSGMPKDRFSAEMPDATLATLKIQPSEPRDSAVYFCASGLGTGTEAFFGQGTRLTVV.

The rearrangement links TRBV25-1 to TRBJ2-7; maybe TRBD1 (5 bases). V dropped 8 bases and J dropped 2 bases, with 10 bases sitting between them. This CDR3 comprises 12 residues. Germline CDR1 is MGHDK and CDR2 is SYGVNS. The CDR3 bases are TGTGCCAGCGCAGGGATGACCTACGAGCAGTACTTC. This encodes CASAGMTYEQYF.

The table lists this clone with a few counts. The V call is TRBV6-5, the J call TRBJ2-3, with 7 bases lining up with TRBD2. J lost 0 bases, V lost 6 bases, and 9 bases had no gene match. This CDR3 is 16 amino acids long. The germline CDR1 and CDR2 sequences are MNHEY and SVGAGI. The CDR3: CASSYRAGVSTDTQYF. The CDR3 DNA sequence: TGTGCCAGCAGCTACCGGGCGGGGGTGAGCACAGATACGCAGTATTTT.

The chain has TRBV25-1 and TRBJ1-1; D gene unclear. Germline values: CDR1 MGHDK, CDR2 SYGVNS. Trimming took off 3 bases at V and 3 bases at J, with 11 bases between the two ends. The CDR3 has 14 amino acids. The CDR3 reads CASSEAASYTEAFF. Written as DNA, the CDR3 is TGTGCCAGCAGTGAGGCGGCTTCTTACACTGAAGCTTTCTTT.